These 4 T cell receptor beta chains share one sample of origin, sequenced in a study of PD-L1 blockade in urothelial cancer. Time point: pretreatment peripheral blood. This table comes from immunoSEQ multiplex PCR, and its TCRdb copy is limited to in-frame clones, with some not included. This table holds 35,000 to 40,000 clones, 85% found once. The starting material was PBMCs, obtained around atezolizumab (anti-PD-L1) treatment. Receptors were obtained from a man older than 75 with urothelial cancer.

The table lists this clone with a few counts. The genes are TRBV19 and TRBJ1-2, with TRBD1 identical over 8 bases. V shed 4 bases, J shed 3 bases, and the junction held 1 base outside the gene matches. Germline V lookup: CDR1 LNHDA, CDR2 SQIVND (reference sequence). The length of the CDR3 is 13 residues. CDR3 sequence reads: CASSKTGDYGYTF. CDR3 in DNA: TGTGCCAGTAGTAAGACAGGGGACTATGGCTACACCTTC.

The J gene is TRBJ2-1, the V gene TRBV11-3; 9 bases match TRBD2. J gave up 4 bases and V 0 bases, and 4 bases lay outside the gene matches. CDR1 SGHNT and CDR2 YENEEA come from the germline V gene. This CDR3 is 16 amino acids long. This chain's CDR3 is CASSLEGAGGYNEQFF. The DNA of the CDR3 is TGTGCCAGCAGCTTAGAAGGAGCGGGAGGATACAATGAGCAGTTCTTC.

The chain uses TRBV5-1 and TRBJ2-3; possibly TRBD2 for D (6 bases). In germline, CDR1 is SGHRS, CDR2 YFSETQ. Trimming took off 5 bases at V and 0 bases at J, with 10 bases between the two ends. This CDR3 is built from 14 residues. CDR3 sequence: CASRASDSTDTQYF. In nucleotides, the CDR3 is TGCGCCAGCAGGGCTAGCGATAGCACAGATACGCAGTATTTT. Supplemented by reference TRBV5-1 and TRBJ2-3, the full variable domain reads KAGVTQTPRYLIKTRGQQVTLSCSPISGHRSVSWYQQTPGQGLQFLFEYFSETQRNKGNFPGRFSGRQFSNSRSEMNVSTLELGDSALYLCASRASDSTDTQYFGPGTRLTVL.

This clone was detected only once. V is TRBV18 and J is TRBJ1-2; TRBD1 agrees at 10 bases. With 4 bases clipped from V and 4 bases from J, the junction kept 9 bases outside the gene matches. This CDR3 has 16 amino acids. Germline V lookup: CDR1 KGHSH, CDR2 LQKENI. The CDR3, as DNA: TGTGCCAGCTCACTGACCTCGGACAGGGGGACCTATGGCTACACCTTC. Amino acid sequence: CASSLTSDRGTYGYTF.